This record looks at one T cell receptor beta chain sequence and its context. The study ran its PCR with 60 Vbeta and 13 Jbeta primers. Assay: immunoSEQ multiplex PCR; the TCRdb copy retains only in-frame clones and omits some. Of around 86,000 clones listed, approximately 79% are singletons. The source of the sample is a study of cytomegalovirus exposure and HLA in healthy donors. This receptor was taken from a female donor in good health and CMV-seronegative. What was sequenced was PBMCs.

The CDR3 reads CASSPGPGQGANQPQHF. CDR3 DNA sequence: TGCGCCAGCAGCCCCGGACCGGGACAGGGGGCCAATCAGCCCCAGCATTTT. The chain has TRBV5-1 and TRBJ1-5; 12 positions agree with TRBD1. Germline V gene sequence: CDR1 SGHRS, CDR2 YFSETQ. Trimming at V came to 4 bases and at J to 3 bases, leaving 8 bases not matched to a gene. The CDR3 contains 17 residues. Full variable domain (outside the CDR3, taken from reference TRBV5-1 and TRBJ1-5): KAGVTQTPRYLIKTRGQQVTLSCSPISGHRSVSWYQQTPGQGLQFLFEYFSETQRNKGNFPGRFSGRQFSNSRSEMNVSTLELGDSALYLCASSPGPGQGANQPQHFGDGTRLSIL.